This entry describes one T cell receptor beta chain. The antigen remains unidentified. Researchers took RNA transcripts and amplified TCR beta CDR3 regions from them. HTBI primers primed a first-round RT-PCR, and a second-round multiplex PCR followed. In TCRdb, the multiplex PCR reads were re-called with MiXCR into one record per CDR3 protein. The sample has about 390,000 distinct CDR3 sequences, approximately 15% seen once. The CDR3 is made up of 16 amino acids. V lost 6 bases, J lost 4 bases, and 12 bases stayed unmatched. Germline lookup yields CDR1 DFQATT and CDR2 SNEGSKA (reference sequence). This entry comes from a study of Graves' ophthalmopathy and Graves' hyperthyroidism. Findings and limits, study-wide: Most clonotypes expanded in thyroid above 0.001 frequency were present in blood too.

The authors defined stable hyperthyroidism as no ophthalmopathy within 18 months of follow-up. The sample consisted of peripheral blood. The sequence was collected from a woman younger than 30 with stable Graves' hyperthyroidism. The chain employs TRBV20-1 and TRBJ1-1; 12 nucleotides agree with TRBD1. The CDR3 loop is CSARGQGANQATEAFF. CDR3 coding DNA: TGCAGTGCCAGGGGACAGGGGGCGAACCAGGCCACTGAAGCTTTCTTT.